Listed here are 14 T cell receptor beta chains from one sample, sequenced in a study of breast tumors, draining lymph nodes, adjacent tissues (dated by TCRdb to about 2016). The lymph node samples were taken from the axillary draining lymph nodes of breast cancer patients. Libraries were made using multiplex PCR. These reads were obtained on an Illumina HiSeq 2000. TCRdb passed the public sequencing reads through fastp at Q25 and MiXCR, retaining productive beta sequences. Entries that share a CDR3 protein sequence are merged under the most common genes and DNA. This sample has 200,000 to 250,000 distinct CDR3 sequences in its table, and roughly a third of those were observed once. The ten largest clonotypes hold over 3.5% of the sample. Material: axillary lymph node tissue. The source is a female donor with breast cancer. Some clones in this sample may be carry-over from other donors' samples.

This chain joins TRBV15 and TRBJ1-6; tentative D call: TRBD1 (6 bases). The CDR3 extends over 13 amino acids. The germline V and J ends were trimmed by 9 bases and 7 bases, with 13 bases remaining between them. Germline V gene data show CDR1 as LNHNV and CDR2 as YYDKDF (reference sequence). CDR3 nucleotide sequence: TGTGCCACTAAAGGGGGGAAGAATTCACCCCTCCACTTT. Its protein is CATKGGKNSPLHF.

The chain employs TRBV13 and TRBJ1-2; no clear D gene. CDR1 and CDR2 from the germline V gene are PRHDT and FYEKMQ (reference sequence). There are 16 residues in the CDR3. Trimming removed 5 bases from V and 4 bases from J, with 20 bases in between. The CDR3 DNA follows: TGTGCCAGCAGCGTACCCGGGGAGGCGCCTAGCTATGGCTACACCTTC. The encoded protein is CASSVPGEAPSYGYTF.

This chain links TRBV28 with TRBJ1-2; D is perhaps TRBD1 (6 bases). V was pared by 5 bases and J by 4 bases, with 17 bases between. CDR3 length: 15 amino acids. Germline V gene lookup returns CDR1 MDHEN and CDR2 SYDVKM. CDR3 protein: CASSQGRKRSYGYTF. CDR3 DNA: TGTGCCAGCAGTCAGGGGAGAAAGCGCTCCTATGGCTACACCTTC.

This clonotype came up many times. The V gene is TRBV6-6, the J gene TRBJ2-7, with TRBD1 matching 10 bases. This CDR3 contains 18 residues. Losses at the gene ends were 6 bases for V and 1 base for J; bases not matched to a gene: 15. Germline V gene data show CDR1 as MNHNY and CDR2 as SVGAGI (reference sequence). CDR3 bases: TGTGCCAGCAGAGACTCCCGGACAGGGGGACGAAGTTCCTACGAGCAGTACTTC. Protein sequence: CASRDSRTGGRSSYEQYF.

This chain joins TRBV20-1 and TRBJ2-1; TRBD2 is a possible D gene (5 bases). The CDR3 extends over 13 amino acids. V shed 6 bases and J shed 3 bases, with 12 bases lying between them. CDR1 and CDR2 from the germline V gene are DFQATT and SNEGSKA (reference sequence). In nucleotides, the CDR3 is TGCAGTGCCAGCTTAGGAGGCTACAATGAGCAGTTCTTC. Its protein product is CSASLGGYNEQFF.

The CDR3 here is CATMGSEQYF. Here the CDR3 DNA reads TGTGCCACCATGGGGTCCGAGCAGTACTTC. V is TRBV15 and J is TRBJ2-7; no firm D call. The V end lost 7 bases, the J end lost 6 bases, and 7 bases lay between the germline ends. Germline CDR1 and CDR2: LNHNV and YYDKDF (reference sequence). The CDR3 runs to 10 residues. The whole variable domain, filled in from reference TRBV15 and TRBJ2-7, reads DAMVIQNPRYQVTQFGKPVTLSCSQTLNHNVMYWYQQKSSQAPKLLFHYYDKDFNNEADTPDNFQSRRPNTSFCFLDIRSPGLGDTAMYLCATMGSEQYFGPGTRLTVT.

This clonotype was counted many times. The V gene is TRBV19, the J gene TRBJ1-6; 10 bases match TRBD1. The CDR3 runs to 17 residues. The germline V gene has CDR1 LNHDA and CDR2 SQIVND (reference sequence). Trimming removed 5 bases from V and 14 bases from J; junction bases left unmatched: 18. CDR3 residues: CASSAFADGQGGRTLHF. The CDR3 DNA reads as TGTGCCAGTAGTGCATTCGCGGACGGACAGGGGGGGAGGACCCTCCACTTT.

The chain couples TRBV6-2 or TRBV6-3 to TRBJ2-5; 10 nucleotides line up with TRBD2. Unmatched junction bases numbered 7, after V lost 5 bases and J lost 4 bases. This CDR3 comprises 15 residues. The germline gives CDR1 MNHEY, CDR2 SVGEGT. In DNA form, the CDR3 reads TGTGCCAGCAGTAGCGGGGGGGGTTTTACAGAGACCCAGTACTTC. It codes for CASSSGGGFTETQYF.

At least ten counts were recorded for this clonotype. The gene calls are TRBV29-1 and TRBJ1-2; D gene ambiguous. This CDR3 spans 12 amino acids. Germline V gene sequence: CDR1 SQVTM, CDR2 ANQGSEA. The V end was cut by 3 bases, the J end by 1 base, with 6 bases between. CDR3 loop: CSVEGFNYGYTF. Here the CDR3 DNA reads TGCAGCGTTGAGGGGTTTAACTATGGCTACACCTTC.

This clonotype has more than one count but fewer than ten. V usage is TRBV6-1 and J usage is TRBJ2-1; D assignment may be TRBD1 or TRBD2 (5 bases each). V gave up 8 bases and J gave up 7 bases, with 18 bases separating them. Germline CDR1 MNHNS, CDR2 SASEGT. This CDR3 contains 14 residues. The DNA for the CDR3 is TGTGCCAGCGAGGTGACAGCCTGGGGGAATGAGCAGTTCTTC. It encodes CASEVTAWGNEQFF.

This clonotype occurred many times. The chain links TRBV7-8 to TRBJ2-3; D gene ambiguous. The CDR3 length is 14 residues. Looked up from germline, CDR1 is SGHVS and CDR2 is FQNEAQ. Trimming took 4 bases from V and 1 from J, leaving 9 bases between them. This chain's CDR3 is CASSSLAGTDTQYF. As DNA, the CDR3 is TGTGCCAGCAGCTCATTAGCAGGCACAGATACGCAGTATTTT.

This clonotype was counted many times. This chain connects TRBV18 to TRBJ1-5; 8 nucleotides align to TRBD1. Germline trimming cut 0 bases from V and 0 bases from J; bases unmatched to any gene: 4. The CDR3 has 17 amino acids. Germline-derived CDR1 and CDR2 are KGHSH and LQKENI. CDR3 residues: CASSPPDRDNSNQPQHF. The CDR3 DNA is TGTGCCAGCTCACCACCGGACAGGGACAATAGCAATCAGCCCCAGCATTTT.

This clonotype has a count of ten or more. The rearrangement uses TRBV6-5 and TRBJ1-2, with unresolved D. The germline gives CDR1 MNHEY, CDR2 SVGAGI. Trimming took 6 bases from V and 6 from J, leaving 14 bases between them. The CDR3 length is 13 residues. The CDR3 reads CASSRTAYNGYTF. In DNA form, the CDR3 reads TGTGCCAGCAGCCGCACAGCTTACAATGGCTACACCTTC.

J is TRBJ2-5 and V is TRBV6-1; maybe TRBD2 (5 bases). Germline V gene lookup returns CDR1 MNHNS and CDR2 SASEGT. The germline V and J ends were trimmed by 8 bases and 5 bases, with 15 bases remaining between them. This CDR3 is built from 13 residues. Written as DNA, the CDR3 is TGTGCCAGCCCCGGGATGGGATGGGAGACCCAGTACTTC. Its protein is CASPGMGWETQYF.